The 30 T cell receptor beta chains reported below all come from one sample, sequenced in a study of blood T cell repertoires in COVID-19. The method was immunoSEQ multiplex PCR; TCRdb's version includes in-frame clones alone and lacks a portion of them. The repertoire includes about 74,000 clones, less than 95% of them detected once, and 4.5% to 6% sits in the top ten. Sequenced sample: peripheral blood. The receptor source for this set is a woman aged 60-75 years with active COVID-19.

The chain recombines TRBV6-6 with TRBJ2-1; TRBD2 matches 8 bases. CDR1 and CDR2 (germline): MNHNY, SVGAGI (reference sequence). The V gene end was trimmed by 7 bases and the J gene end by 9 bases; junction bases not matched to a gene: 14. CDR3 length: 15 amino acids. The CDR3 sequence: CASTIGTSGYSEQFF. CDR3 coding DNA: TGTGCCAGCACCATCGGCACTAGCGGTTATAGTGAGCAGTTCTTC.

A single count supports this clone. This chain links TRBV7-7 with TRBJ2-1; 14 nucleotides agree with TRBD2. Unmatched junction bases numbered 5, after V lost 4 bases and J lost 9 bases. In germline, CDR1 is SSHAT, CDR2 FNYEAQ (reference sequence). CDR3 length equals 15 residues. CDR3 region: CASSSGLAGATEQFF. Written as DNA, the CDR3 is TGTGCCAGCAGCTCGGGACTAGCGGGAGCAACTGAGCAGTTCTTC.

The table lists this clone with a count of one. The chain uses TRBV5-8 and TRBJ1-5, with TRBD1 matching over 8 bases. The CDR3 length is 15 residues. CDR1 is SGHTS, CDR2 YDEGEE, per germline. After removal of 4 bases from V and 5 bases from J, the junction contained 8 bases not matched to a gene. DNA of the CDR3: TGTGCCAGCAGCCGCGGACAGGGATGGGATCAGCCCCAGCATTTT. Translating gives CASSRGQGWDQPQHF.

The chain joins TRBV2 to TRBJ1-5; TRBD1 might be the D (6 bases). The length of the CDR3 is 16 residues. Trimming shortened V by 4 bases and J by 10 bases, and 23 bases separated the two germline ends. Per the germline V gene, CDR1 is SNHLY and CDR2 is FYNNEI. The DNA for the CDR3 is TGTGCCAGCAGTGCCCACCGTACAGGGAGAGGGTTACCCCAGCATTTT. Residues: CASSAHRTGRGLPQHF.

The chain carries TRBV7-9 and TRBJ2-5, with 7 bases that match TRBD1. The length of the CDR3 is 15 residues. V shed 5 bases and J 2 bases; nucleotides not matched to a gene: 8. Germline CDR1 reads SEHNR; CDR2 reads FQNEAQ (reference sequence). CDR3 DNA sequence: TGTGCCAGCAGCCAGGGGGTGTCAGAACAAGAGACCCAGTACTTC. Protein: CASSQGVSEQETQYF.

CDR3 amino acids: CASSLPRGLGNTIYF. CDR3 nucleotides: TGTGCCAGCAGTTTACCCAGGGGGTTAGGAAACACCATATATTTT. The chain has TRBV28 and TRBJ1-3; 7 bases match TRBD1. The germline gives CDR1 MDHEN, CDR2 SYDVKM. CDR3 length: 15 amino acids. Trimming at V came to 2 bases and at J to 4 bases, leaving 5 bases not matched to a gene.

The genes are TRBV21-1 and TRBJ2-3; the tabulated D call, TRBD1, remains unverified against the DNA. TRBV21-1 is given as a pseudogene. The CDR3 has 14 amino acids. As DNA, the CDR3 is TGTGCCAGCAGCAAAGGGGGCCGTGCGGATACGCAGTATTTT. Its protein product is CASSKGGRADTQYF.

The chain has TRBV28 and TRBJ2-2; 11 positions agree with TRBD2. Germline CDR1 MDHEN, CDR2 SYDVKM. CDR3 length: 18 residues. The ends lost 4 bases at V and 7 bases at J; junction bases unmatched: 14. The CDR3 DNA sequence: TGTGCCAGCAGTTCCCCCCGGGGGCTAGCGGGAGGAGGCGGGGAGCTGTTTTTT. It specifies CASSSPRGLAGGGGELFF. The full variable domain, its missing parts supplied by reference TRBV28 and TRBJ2-2, is DVKVTQSSRYLVKRTGEKVFLECVQDMDHENMFWYRQDPGLGLRLIYFSYDVKMKEKGDIPEGYSVSREKKERFSLILESASTNQTSMYLCASSSPRGLAGGGGELFFGEGSRLTVL.

J is TRBJ1-3 and V is TRBV30; TRBD1 is a possible D gene (5 bases). Per germline, CDR1 GTSNPN and CDR2 SVGIG (reference sequence). The CDR3 sequence is 14 residues long. V was trimmed by 2 bases and J by 0 bases, leaving 8 bases between them. The CDR3 is CAWSQGISGNTIYF. CDR3 in DNA: TGTGCCTGGAGTCAGGGCATCTCTGGAAACACCATATATTTT. Looking up the rest from reference TRBV30 and TRBJ1-3 gives the full variable domain: SQTIHQWPATLVQPVGSPLSLECTVEGTSNPNLYWYRQAAGRGLQLLFYSVGIGQISSEVPQNLSASRPQDRQFILSSKKLLLSDSGFYLCAWSQGISGNTIYFGEGSWLTVV.

This sequence joins TRBV10-1 and TRBJ1-5; D is ambiguous. The V end lost 5 bases, the J end lost 4 bases, and 6 bases lay between the germline ends. The CDR3 consists of 12 residues. Germline assignment: CDR1 WNHNN and CDR2 SYGVQD (reference sequence). The CDR3 nucleotides are TGCGCCAGCAGTACTAATAATCAGCCCCAGCATTTT. Its translation is CASSTNNQPQHF.

V usage is TRBV2 and J usage is TRBJ2-1; tentative D call: TRBD1 (6 bases). Per the germline V gene, CDR1 is SNHLY and CDR2 is FYNNEI. CDR3 length: 13 residues. V lost 6 bases, J lost 16 bases, and 22 bases lay in between. The CDR3 DNA reads as TGTGCCAGCAGGGTCACGGGACACCCGAGCCCATTCTTC. Translation: CASRVTGHPSPFF.

The chain recombines TRBV5-6 with TRBJ1-1; D unclear. V shed 1 base and J shed 7 bases, with 8 bases lying between them. The CDR3 has 12 residues. Germline V gene lookup returns CDR1 SGHDT and CDR2 YYEEEE. The CDR3 region is CASSLSRGEAFF. The CDR3 DNA reads TGTGCCAGCAGCTTGAGCCGGGGTGAAGCTTTCTTT. Based on the CDR3 plus reference TRBV5-6 and TRBJ1-1, the full variable domain is DAGVTQSPTHLIKTRGQQVTLRCSPKSGHDTVSWYQQALGQGPQFIFQYYEEEERQRGNFPDRFSGHQFPNYSSELNVNALLLGDSALYLCASSLSRGEAFFGQGTRLTVV.

The chain couples TRBV18 to TRBJ2-1, with D perhaps matching TRBD2 (6 bases). Trimming cost V 4 bases and J 7 bases, with 23 bases left between them. Germline CDR1 and CDR2: KGHSH and LQKENI. The CDR3 covers 17 residues. The CDR3 region is CASSRRIWSGVGNEQFF. The CDR3 nucleotides read TGTGCCAGCTCACGAAGAATATGGTCGGGAGTGGGAAATGAGCAGTTCTTC.

This clone was detected only a few times. The chain's CDR3 is CASSLDGPGNTIYF. The CDR3 bases are TGTGCCAGCAGTCTGGATGGGCCTGGAAACACCATATATTTT. The chain employs TRBV5-6 and TRBJ1-3; no reliable D call. The V gene lost 5 bases and the J gene lost 2 bases, with 11 bases spanning the gap. The CDR3 spans 14 residues. Germline assignment: CDR1 SGHDT and CDR2 YYEEEE.

This clone has a single count. The chain recombines TRBV19 with TRBJ2-5; no clear D gene. The CDR3 runs 15 residues. CDR1 and CDR2 from the germline V gene are LNHDA and SQIVND (reference sequence). V was pared by 0 bases and J by 5 bases, with 13 bases between. The CDR3 DNA reads as TGTGCCAGTAGTATAGATCGGCGGTCCCGGGAGACCCAGTACTTC. Its protein product is CASSIDRRSRETQYF.

The gene calls are TRBV7-9 and TRBJ2-5; weak D call: TRBD2 (6 bases). Per the germline V gene, CDR1 is SEHNR and CDR2 is FQNEAQ (reference sequence). Trimming removed 8 bases from V and 0 bases from J, with 10 bases in between. CDR3 length: 13 residues. The DNA for the CDR3 is TGTGCCAGCTCCCCGGGAGACCAAGAGACCCAGTACTTC. Encoded protein: CASSPGDQETQYF.

The chain recombines TRBV30 with TRBJ2-1, with unresolved D. V shed 2 bases and J shed 6 bases, with 17 bases lying between them. Germline CDR1 GTSNPN, CDR2 SVGIG (reference sequence). The CDR3 is 15 amino acids. CDR3 protein: CAWSQTGATVNEQFF. CDR3 DNA: TGTGCCTGGAGTCAGACGGGTGCGACCGTCAATGAGCAGTTCTTC. The full variable domain, completed using reference TRBV30 and TRBJ2-1, is SQTIHQWPATLVQPVGSPLSLECTVEGTSNPNLYWYRQAAGRGLQLLFYSVGIGQISSEVPQNLSASRPQDRQFILSSKKLLLSDSGFYLCAWSQTGATVNEQFFGPGTRLTVL.

The chain is built from TRBV6-5 and TRBJ2-5, with D possibly matching TRBD1 (6 bases). Trimming removed 8 bases from V and 5 bases from J, with 15 bases in between. CDR3 length: 13 residues. Per the germline V gene, CDR1 is MNHEY and CDR2 is SVGAGI. The CDR3 sequence is CASGRGQDETQYF. The CDR3 nucleotides are TGTGCCAGCGGCCGGGGACAAGATGAGACCCAGTACTTC.

This clone was recorded only once. The rearrangement uses TRBV5-4 and TRBJ2-6, with 7 bases matching TRBD1. CDR1 is SGHNT and CDR2 is YYREEE in the germline V gene (reference sequence). V lost 2 bases, J lost 0 bases, and 8 bases stayed unmatched. The CDR3 runs to 18 residues. The CDR3 bases are TGTGCCAGCAGCTTCCGGGACAGTTTTTACTCTGGGGCCAACGTCCTGACTTTC. Translating it yields CASSFRDSFYSGANVLTF.

The V gene is TRBV6-5, the J gene TRBJ2-2; D may be TRBD1 (7 bases). CDR1 and CDR2 from the germline V gene are MNHEY and SVGAGI. V was trimmed by 0 bases and J by 9 bases, leaving 17 bases between them. There are 16 residues in the CDR3. As DNA, the CDR3 is TGTGCCAGCAGTTACTCGGGGGCGGGAAGGGGGCGGGAGCTGTTTTTT. It specifies CASSYSGAGRGRELFF.

V gene TRBV5-1 combines with J gene TRBJ2-3, with 9 bases aligning to TRBD1. The CDR3 extends over 15 amino acids. CDR1 is SGHRS, CDR2 YFSETQ, per germline. V lost 5 bases to trimming and J lost 4 bases; unmatched junction nucleotides: 8. In nucleotides, the CDR3 is TGCGCCAGCAGACTCACAGGGGGCGCAGCAGATACGCAGTATTTT. Translating gives CASRLTGGAADTQYF.

The genes are TRBV5-5 and TRBJ1-3, with D hard to call. This CDR3 has 15 amino acids. Between the trimmed V and J ends, which lost 1 base and 3 bases, there was a span of 11 bases. The germline CDR1 and CDR2 sequences are SGHKS and YYEKEE (reference sequence). The CDR3 nucleotides are TGTGCCAGCAGCTTGACGGTGATCTTTGGAAACACCATATATTTT. This codes for CASSLTVIFGNTIYF.

CDR3: CASSREGANTEAFF. The CDR3 DNA follows: TGTGCCAGCAGTCGGGAGGGGGCGAACACTGAAGCTTTCTTT. The chain uses TRBV6-5 and TRBJ1-1; 7 bases map to TRBD1. CDR1 MNHEY and CDR2 SVGAGI come from the germline V gene. J was trimmed by 1 base and V by 5 bases; bases with no gene match: 4. The CDR3 runs 14 residues.

The table lists this clone with a few counts. The chain has TRBV28 and TRBJ1-5; possible D gene TRBD1, 5 bases. Germline CDR1 is MDHEN and CDR2 is SYDVKM. V was pared by 6 bases and J by 1 base, with 16 bases between. This CDR3 comprises 16 residues. CDR3: CASRVAGGLSNQPQHF. CDR3 nucleotides: TGTGCCAGCAGGGTAGCCGGGGGACTGAGCAATCAGCCCCAGCATTTT.

The J gene is TRBJ2-1, the V gene TRBV30, with a possible D match to TRBD2 (5 bases). Trimming stripped 0 bases from V and 9 bases from J, with 15 bases between. The CDR3 loop spans 14 amino acids. Germline V gene data show CDR1 as GTSNPN and CDR2 as SVGIG (reference sequence). The CDR3 spells CAWSVVGIEGEQFF. Written as DNA, the CDR3 is TGTGCCTGGAGTGTGGTCGGGATCGAGGGTGAGCAGTTCTTC.

The DNA for the CDR3 is TGCGCCAGCAGCCAATTTGCGGGCCAGGGGAACGAGCAGTACTTC. Its protein product is CASSQFAGQGNEQYF. This chain uses TRBV4-1 with TRBJ2-7; D is possibly TRBD1 (6 bases). The CDR3 contains 15 residues. The ends were cut back, 2 bases at V and 5 bases at J, with 16 bases in the middle. Germline values: CDR1 MGHRA, CDR2 YSYEKL.

V and J are TRBV19 and TRBJ1-1; tentative D call: TRBD1 (5 bases). CDR1 and CDR2 from the germline V gene are LNHDA and SQIVND (reference sequence). The CDR3 sequence is 13 residues long. Trimming took 10 bases from V and 9 from J, leaving 21 bases between them. CDR3 nucleotide sequence: TGTGCCACTCAGACAGTCCCCAAAGGGAAAGCTTTCTTT. It is translated as CATQTVPKGKAFF.

For the CDR3, the DNA is TGCAGTGCTAGTCCGGCTCTGAGGGACTATGGCTACACCTTC. Translation gives CSASPALRDYGYTF. This chain links TRBV20-1 with TRBJ1-2; the D is unclear. The ends were cut back, 3 bases at V and 3 bases at J, with 14 bases in the middle. The CDR3 loop spans 14 amino acids. Per germline, CDR1 DFQATT and CDR2 SNEGSKA (reference sequence).

This rearrangement joins TRBV24-1 to TRBJ2-7, with 7 nucleotides matching TRBD2. V lost 3 bases, J lost 3 bases, and 4 bases stayed unmatched. CDR1 and CDR2 (germline): KGHDR, SFDVKD. The length of the CDR3 is 14 residues. Written as DNA, the CDR3 is TGTGCCACCAGTGATATGACTAGCAACTACGAGCAGTACTTC. Its protein product is CATSDMTSNYEQYF.

The chain joins TRBV20-1 to TRBJ1-3; no clear D gene. Germline V gene lookup returns CDR1 DFQATT and CDR2 SNEGSKA (reference sequence). The CDR3 consists of 13 residues. Trimming took 3 bases from V and 2 from J, leaving 8 bases between them. Here the CDR3 DNA reads TGCAGTGCTAGTGGCGGGACTGGAAACACCATATATTTT. This gives the protein CSASGGTGNTIYF.